This T cell receptor (beta chain) was found in a study of blood T cell repertoires in COVID-19. Sequencing used immunoSEQ multiplex PCR; TCRdb keeps in-frame clones, though not all of them. Here the sample spans about 200,000 clones, 80% to 95% being singletons. The CDR3 has 14 amino acids. CDR1 is MNHEY and CDR2 is SVGAGI in the germline V gene. With 2 bases removed from V and 1 base from J, the gap between germline ends came to 8 bases. The source of this sequence is a man in his forties or fifties with acute or convalescent COVID-19. The source material was peripheral blood. V gene TRBV6-5 combines with J gene TRBJ1-1; D gene unclear. CDR3 protein: CASSYGPGNTEAFF. The CDR3 nucleotides read TGTGCCAGCAGTTACGGGCCAGGGAACACTGAAGCTTTCTTT.